The clone carrying this T cell receptor beta chain was detected once. What it recognizes is unknown. The table came from immunoSEQ multiplex PCR; TCRdb's copy has only in-frame clones and leaves some out. Of some 240,000 clones listed, more than 65% are singletons. The data derive from a study of Tregs in tolerant kidney transplant recipients. Thawed PBMCs were FACS-sorted into unstimulated CD4+CD25+CD127- regulatory T cells, CD4+CD25- non-regulatory cells, CD4 and CD8 cells. Findings and caveats of the study: Biological reproducibility was not directly addressed in this study. Expanding Tregs on activated donor B cells appeared to best identify donor-specific TCRbeta clones.

Germline V gives CDR1 SGHRS, CDR2 YFSETQ. The V end was cut by 5 bases, the J end by 0 bases, with 11 bases between. The CDR3 runs 15 residues. Sequencing used CD4+ T cells from blood. The sequence was collected from a human donor in good health. This sequence joins TRBV5-1 and TRBJ1-4, with D possibly being TRBD1 (5 bases). CDR3 residues: CASRPDSATNEKLFF. The DNA of the CDR3 is TGCGCCAGCAGACCAGACAGTGCAACTAATGAAAAACTGTTTTTT.